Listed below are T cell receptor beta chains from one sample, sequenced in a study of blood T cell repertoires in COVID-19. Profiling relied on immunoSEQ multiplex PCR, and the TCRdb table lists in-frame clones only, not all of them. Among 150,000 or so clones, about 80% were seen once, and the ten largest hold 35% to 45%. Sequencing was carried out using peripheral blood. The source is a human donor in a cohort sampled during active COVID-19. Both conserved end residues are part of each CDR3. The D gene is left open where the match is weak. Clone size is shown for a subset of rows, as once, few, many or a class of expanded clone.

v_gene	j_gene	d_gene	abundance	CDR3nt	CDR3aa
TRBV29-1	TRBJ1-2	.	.	TGCAGCGGGTTGCAGGGGCGCGGCTACACCTTC	CSGLQGRGYTF
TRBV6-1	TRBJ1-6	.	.	TGTGCCAGCAGTGAAGCGCGTAGGGCAGGGAATTCACCCCTCCACTTT	CASSEARRAGNSPLHF
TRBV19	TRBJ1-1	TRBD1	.	TGTGCCAGTAGTCCGTCGCGGGACAGGCTCACTGAAGCTTTCTTT	CASSPSRDRLTEAFF
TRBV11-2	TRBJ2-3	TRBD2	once	TGTGCCAGCAGCTTAGATTGGGCTAGCGGGATTCTCACAGATACGCAGTATTTT	CASSLDWASGILTDTQYF
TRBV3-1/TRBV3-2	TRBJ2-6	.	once	TGTGCCAGCTCCGGGTTCAACAGGCTGGGTCTAGGGGCCAACGTCCTGACTTTC	CASSGFNRLGLGANVLTF
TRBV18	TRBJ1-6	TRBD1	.	TGTGCCAGCTCACCTGGGACAGGGGATTCACCCCTCCACTTT	CASSPGTGDSPLHF
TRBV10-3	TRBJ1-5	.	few	TGTGCCATCAGTGAGGGTGGCAGAACCCAGCATTTT	CAISEGGRTQHF
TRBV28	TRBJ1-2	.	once	TGTGCCAGCAGTTCGGCCCGGGCCCGGAGACAGTATGGCTACACCTTC	CASSSARARRQYGYTF
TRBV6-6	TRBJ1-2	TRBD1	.	TGTGCCAGCAGACCGGGACAGGATTATGGCTACACCTTC	CASRPGQDYGYTF
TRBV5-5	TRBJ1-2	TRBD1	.	TGTGCCAGCAGCTTGGCAATAGTCCGGGACAGGGAAGGCTACACCTTC	CASSLAIVRDREGYTF
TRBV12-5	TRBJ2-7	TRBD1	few	TGTGCTAGTGGACGGACAGGAGCCTACGAGCAGTACTTC	CASGRTGAYEQYF
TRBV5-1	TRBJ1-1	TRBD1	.	TGCGCCAGCAGCGCAGGGGGCGGGATGAACACTGAAGCTTTCTTT	CASSAGGGMNTEAFF
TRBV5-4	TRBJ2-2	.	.	TGTGCCAGCAGCTTAATCGAGGCAACGAACACCGGGGAGCTGTTTTTT	CASSLIEATNTGELFF
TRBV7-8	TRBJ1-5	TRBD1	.	TGTGCCAGCAGCGGAGACAGGGTCGGTCAGCCCCAGCATTTT	CASSGDRVGQPQHF
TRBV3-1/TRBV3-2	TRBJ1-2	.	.	TGTGCCAGCAGCCAAGAATCAGAAGAGGGCACCTTC	CASSQESEEGTF
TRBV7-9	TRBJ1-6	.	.	TGTGCCAGCAGCATAGACAGCCTTAATTCACCCCTCCACTTT	CASSIDSLNSPLHF
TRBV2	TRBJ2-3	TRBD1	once	TGTGCCAGCGGGATCGGACAGGGTACAGATACGCAGTATTTT	CASGIGQGTDTQYF
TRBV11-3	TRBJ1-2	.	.	TGTGCCAGCAGCCCAGGCCCTACACCAGCTAACTATGGCTACACCTTC	CASSPGPTPANYGYTF
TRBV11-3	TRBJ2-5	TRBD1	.	TGTGCCAGCACCGATCCCGGGACAGAAGAGACCCAGTACTTC	CASTDPGTEETQYF
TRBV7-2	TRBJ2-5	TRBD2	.	TGTGCCAGCAGCTCGACTAGCGGGGGGGCCCAAGAGACCCAGTACTTC	CASSSTSGGAQETQYF
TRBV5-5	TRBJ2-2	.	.	TGTGCCAGCAGCCCGGTGGGAGCTGGGTTTGGAACCGGGGAGCTGTTTTTT	CASSPVGAGFGTGELFF
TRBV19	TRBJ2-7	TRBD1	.	TGTGCCAGTAGTTCCGGGACAGGACTCTACGAGCAGTACTTC	CASSSGTGLYEQYF
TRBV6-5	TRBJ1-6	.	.	TGTGCCAGCACCAACATAAGACAGATCGGTTCACCCCTCCACTTT	CASTNIRQIGSPLHF
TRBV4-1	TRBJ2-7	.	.	TGCGCCAGCAGCCAAGATAGACAGTCCTACGAGCAGTACTTC	CASSQDRQSYEQYF
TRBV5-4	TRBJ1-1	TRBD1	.	TGTGCCAGCAGTCGACAGGGGCTGAACACTGAAGCTTTCTTT	CASSRQGLNTEAFF
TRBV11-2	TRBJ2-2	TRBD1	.	TGTGCCAGCAGCTCCTGGACAGGGAACACCGGGGAGCTGTTTTTT	CASSSWTGNTGELFF
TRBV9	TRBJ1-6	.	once	TGTGCCAGCAGCGTGAGTGGCAGGGAATCACCCCTCCACTTT	CASSVSGRESPLHF
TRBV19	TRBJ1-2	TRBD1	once	TGTGCCAGTAGTATGGGACAGGCGTGGGGCTACACCTTC	CASSMGQAWGYTF
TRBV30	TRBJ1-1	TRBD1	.	TGTGCCTGGAGTCACTCCCCCAGGGGGCGAGGGACTGAAGCTTTCTTT	CAWSHSPRGRGTEAFF
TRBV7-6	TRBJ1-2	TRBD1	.	TGTGCCAGCAGCGCCACAGGGGACTATGGCTACACCTTC	CASSATGDYGYTF
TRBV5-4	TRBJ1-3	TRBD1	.	TGTGCCAGCAGCAGTAACAGGGGTAGTGGAAACACCATATATTTT	CASSSNRGSGNTIYF
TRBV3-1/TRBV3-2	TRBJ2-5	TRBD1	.	TGTGCCAGCAGCCAAGATTCCGGCAGGGGGAAAGAGACCCAGTACTTC	CASSQDSGRGKETQYF
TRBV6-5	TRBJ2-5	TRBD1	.	TGTGCCAGCAGTTACGGGGACAGGGGGCCGGAGACCCAGTACTTC	CASSYGDRGPETQYF
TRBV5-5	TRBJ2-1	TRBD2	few	TGTGCCAGCAGCCCGGGACTAAATTACAATGAGCAGTTCTTC	CASSPGLNYNEQFF
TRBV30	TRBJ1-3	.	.	TGTGCCTGGACTCCATTGACAGTTGGAAACACCATATATTTT	CAWTPLTVGNTIYF
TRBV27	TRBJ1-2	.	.	TGTGCCAGCAGTCCCACGGGTGGGGGGGGCCTTCGCTATGGCTACACCTTC	CASSPTGGGGLRYGYTF
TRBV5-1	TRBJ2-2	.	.	TGCGCCAGCAGCCCAGCGGGCCCGAACACCGGGGAGCTGTTTTTT	CASSPAGPNTGELFF
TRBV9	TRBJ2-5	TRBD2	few	TGTGCCAGCAGCACCGGGGGGGTCCAAGAGACCCAGTACTTC	CASSTGGVQETQYF
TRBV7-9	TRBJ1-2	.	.	TGTGCCAGCAGCACAGGGCTCACAAGCTATGGCTACACCTTC	CASSTGLTSYGYTF
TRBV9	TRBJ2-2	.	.	TGTGCCAGCAGCGTATTCCTGGCGGGGACGAACACCGGGGAGCTGTTTTTT	CASSVFLAGTNTGELFF
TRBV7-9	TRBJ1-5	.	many	TGTGCCAGCAGCCCTTATAGCAATCAGCCCCAGCATTTT	CASSPYSNQPQHF
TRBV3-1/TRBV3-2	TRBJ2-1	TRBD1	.	TGTGCCAGCAGCCCCCGGGACAGGGGCATAATGGGGCAGTTCTTC	CASSPRDRGIMGQFF
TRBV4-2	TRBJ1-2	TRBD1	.	TGTGCCAGCAGCCAAGGGGACAGGAATATAGGGGGCTACACCTTC	CASSQGDRNIGGYTF
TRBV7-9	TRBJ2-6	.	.	TGTGCCAGCGCCCCAGGGTATGGGGCCAACGTCCTGACTTTC	CASAPGYGANVLTF
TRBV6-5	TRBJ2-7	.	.	TGTGCCAGCACCCTTGGACGAGGGGGAGAGCAGTACTTC	CASTLGRGGEQYF
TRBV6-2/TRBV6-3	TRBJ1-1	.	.	TGTGCCAGCAGTTACTCGCCAGGGTCAAACACTGAAGCTTTCTTT	CASSYSPGSNTEAFF
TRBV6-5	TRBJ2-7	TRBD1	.	TGTGCCAGCAACGAACAGGGGTTTGGATACGAGCAGTACTTC	CASNEQGFGYEQYF